Presented here are 28 T cell receptor beta chains from one specimen sequenced in a study of blood T cells in healthy people across ages. Combining a sample-barcoded 5' primer with a J-beta primer mix, a second PCR ran for roughly 6 to 12 cycles. Via MiXCR, TCRdb re-called the 5' RACE reads, giving one row per CDR3 protein. The sample yields 550,000 to 600,000 distinct CDR3 sequences, approximately 27% seen once. Material for sequencing was blood. The receptors here all came from a woman between 65 and 79 years old in good health.

The chain links TRBV7-9 to TRBJ1-1; TRBD1 might be the D (6 bases). Germline V CDR1 and CDR2: SEHNR, FQNEAQ (reference sequence). V was pared by 8 bases and J by 6 bases, with 16 bases between. The CDR3 contains 13 residues. CDR3 DNA sequence: TGTGCCAGCTTAAATACAGGGATACCTGAAGCTTTCTTT. Translating it yields CASLNTGIPEAFF. Variable domain in full (rest from reference TRBV7-9 and TRBJ1-1): DTGVSQNPRHKITKRGQNVTFRCDPISEHNRLYWYRQTLGQGPEFLTYFQNEAQLEKSRLLSDRFSAERPKGSFSTLEIQRTEQGDSAMYLCASLNTGIPEAFFGQGTRLTVV.

This clonotype has a handful of counts. The chain has TRBV7-9 and TRBJ2-1; D is ambiguous. This CDR3 has 11 residues. Germline values: CDR1 SEHNR, CDR2 FQNEAQ (reference sequence). Trimming left V 5 bases short and J 10 bases short, with 9 bases between. This CDR3 reads CASSTTQEQFF. The CDR3 DNA sequence: TGTGCCAGCAGCACCACTCAGGAGCAGTTCTTC. Drawing the rest from reference TRBV7-9 and TRBJ2-1, the complete variable domain is DTGVSQNPRHKITKRGQNVTFRCDPISEHNRLYWYRQTLGQGPEFLTYFQNEAQLEKSRLLSDRFSAERPKGSFSTLEIQRTEQGDSAMYLCASSTTQEQFFGPGTRLTVL.

This clonotype was found many times. The rearrangement uses TRBV2 and TRBJ1-5; possibly TRBD1 for D (5 bases). The germline V and J ends were trimmed by 6 bases and 7 bases, with 13 bases remaining between them. Germline CDR1 reads SNHLY; CDR2 reads FYNNEI. This CDR3 comprises 13 residues. In nucleotides, the CDR3 is TGTGCCAGCAGGGAGGGGTCGTGGCAGCCCCAGCATTTT. It yields the protein CASREGSWQPQHF.

The rearrangement uses TRBV20-1 and TRBJ2-1; 8 bases are a match to TRBD2. Germline V gene data show CDR1 as DFQATT and CDR2 as SNEGSKA (reference sequence). There are 15 residues in the CDR3. J was trimmed by 4 bases and V by 5 bases; bases with no gene match: 10. CDR3 DNA: TGCAGTGCTGACAGTGGTAGCGGGGAATACAATGAGCAGTTCTTC. Protein: CSADSGSGEYNEQFF.

The rearrangement links TRBV20-1 to TRBJ1-4, with D perhaps TRBD1 (6 bases). V lost 5 bases to trimming and J lost 8 bases, with 18 bases between them. Germline V gene data show CDR1 as DFQATT and CDR2 as SNEGSKA (reference sequence). The CDR3 covers 14 residues. CDR3 bases: TGCAGTGCTCCCTCAACAGGGCCAGAAGAAAAACTGTTTTTT. Translation: CSAPSTGPEEKLFF.

This sequence joins TRBV4-3 and TRBJ1-4; 8 nucleotides agree with TRBD1. This CDR3 comprises 14 residues. The germline V gene has CDR1 LGHNA and CDR2 YSLEER. Trimming cost V 2 bases and J 6 bases; bases outside gene matches: 2. The CDR3 protein is CASSQQGADEKLFF. The CDR3, as DNA: TGCGCCAGCAGCCAACAGGGGGCTGATGAAAAACTGTTTTTT.

This clonotype was counted many times. This chain joins TRBV5-1 and TRBJ1-1; D is possibly TRBD1 (5 bases). V lost 6 bases to trimming and J lost 7 bases, with 10 bases between them. The CDR3 runs 11 residues. Germline V gene sequence: CDR1 SGHRS, CDR2 YFSETQ. CDR3 loop: CASIRDGEAFF. DNA for the CDR3: TGCGCCAGCATACGGGACGGTGAAGCTTTCTTT.

Comments on this clonotype: An end of the junction does not agree with germline; a read error may underlie this. This rearrangement joins TRBV10-2 to TRBJ2-7; D is uncertain. This CDR3 has 12 amino acids. Germline V gene sequence: CDR1 WSHSY, CDR2 SAAADI. The CDR3 loop reads CASRTSEATSFF. CDR3 DNA: TGCGCCAGCAGGACCAGCGAGGCTACAAGTTTCTTC.

V gene TRBV4-3 combines with J gene TRBJ1-6, with D unclear. Germline lookup yields CDR1 LGHNA and CDR2 YSLEER. Trimming shortened V by 0 bases and J by 1 base, and 1 base separated the two germline ends. The CDR3 spans 14 residues. DNA of the CDR3: TGCGCCAGCAGCCAAGATTCCTATAATTCACCCCTCCACTTT. This codes for CASSQDSYNSPLHF.

This clonotype was observed a few times. The gene calls are TRBV29-1 and TRBJ2-1; D uncertain. Germline loops: CDR1 SQVTM, CDR2 ANQGSEA. V was trimmed by 0 bases and J by 10 bases, leaving 7 bases between them. This CDR3 is 11 amino acids long. CDR3 nucleotide sequence: TGCAGCGTTGAAGAATCGTACGAGCAGTTCTTC. Amino acid sequence: CSVEESYEQFF.

This clonotype was observed a few times. The chain is built from TRBV6-2 or TRBV6-3 and TRBJ2-2, with a possible D match to TRBD2 (5 bases). CDR1 and CDR2 (germline): MNHEY, SVGEGT. This CDR3 has 15 residues. V was cut by 0 bases and J by 0 bases, with 5 bases left in between. CDR3 sequence (DNA): TGTGCCAGCAGTTACTCGAGGGCGAACACCGGGGAGCTGTTTTTT. Protein sequence: CASSYSRANTGELFF.

This rearrangement joins TRBV6-1 to TRBJ1-4; TRBD1 matches 7 bases. CDR1 and CDR2 (germline): MNHNS, SASEGT. This CDR3 contains 15 residues. V was pared by 0 bases and J by 8 bases, with 6 bases of the junction left unmatched. CDR3 protein: CASSEAGRGDEKLFF. The CDR3 coding sequence is TGTGCCAGCAGTGAAGCTGGCAGGGGGGACGAAAAACTGTTTTTT.

This clonotype has only a few counts. The V and J genes are TRBV27 and TRBJ2-2; D perhaps matches TRBD1 (6 bases). CDR1 and CDR2 (germline): MNHEY, SMNVEV (reference sequence). The CDR3 loop spans 13 amino acids. Trimming removed 7 bases from V and 1 base from J, with 7 bases in between. This chain's CDR3 is CASKGQNTGELFF. Written as DNA, the CDR3 is TGTGCCAGCAAGGGACAGAACACCGGGGAGCTGTTTTTT.

To note about this clonotype: This CDR3 fails to terminate in the conserved phenylalanine or tryptophan, so it likely reflects a read error. The gene calls are TRBV7-3 and TRBJ1-2; 7 positions agree with TRBD1. J lost 8 bases, V lost 0 bases, and 9 bases had no gene match. The CDR3 loop spans 15 amino acids. In germline, CDR1 is SGHTA, CDR2 FQGTGA. The CDR3 sequence is CASSLTSDRAKGYTL. CDR3 nucleotide sequence: TGTGCCAGCAGCTTAACCTCAGACAGGGCAAAGGGCTACACCCTC.

This clonotype was seen a handful of times. The chain couples TRBV29-1 to TRBJ1-5; D might be TRBD1 (5 bases). This CDR3 is 13 amino acids long. CDR1 and CDR2 from the germline V gene are SQVTM and ANQGSEA. V lost 4 bases and J lost 3, with 10 bases in between. Written as DNA, the CDR3 is TGCAGCGTTGGCGGGACGGACAATCAGCCCCAGCATTTT. Translating it yields CSVGGTDNQPQHF.

This clonotype was found a few times. V usage is TRBV7-2 and J usage is TRBJ1-6, with D perhaps matching TRBD1 (5 bases). The germline V gene has CDR1 SGHTA and CDR2 FQGNSA. Trimming pared 0 bases from V and 0 bases from J, leaving 12 bases between. This CDR3 contains 18 residues. The CDR3, as DNA: TGTGCCAGCAGCTTAGCGGGACTAGCAGGCTCCTATAATTCACCCCTCCACTTT. It codes for CASSLAGLAGSYNSPLHF.

Here the CDR3 DNA reads TGTGCCAGCAGCGTAGGAGCTCTGAACACCGGGGAGCTGTTTTTT. As protein: CASSVGALNTGELFF. This chain joins TRBV9 and TRBJ2-2; D not certain. CDR3 length: 15 residues. From germline, CDR1 is SGDLS and CDR2 YYNGEE. The germline V and J ends were trimmed by 0 bases and 1 base, with 7 bases remaining between them.

The chain carries TRBV5-1 and TRBJ2-1, with TRBD2 matching over 12 bases. The V and J ends lost 0 bases and 3 bases, in that order; junction bases with no gene match: 4. CDR1 is SGHRS and CDR2 is YFSETQ in the germline V gene. The CDR3 is made up of 17 amino acids. The CDR3 coding sequence is TGCGCCAGCAGCTTGGAGCAACTAGCGGGGGGCTACAATGAGCAGTTCTTC. Residues: CASSLEQLAGGYNEQFF.

This clonotype occurred once. A read error may account for a junction end that differs from germline. The V call is TRBV6-2 or TRBV6-3, the J call TRBJ1-5; 7 bases line up with TRBD1. This CDR3 comprises 13 residues. Germline CDR1 is MNHEY and CDR2 is SVGEGT. The CDR3 loop reads CVSGDRVNQPQHF. CDR3 DNA: TGTGTCAGCGGTGACAGGGTCAATCAGCCCCAGCATTTT.

The genes are TRBV6-2 or TRBV6-3 and TRBJ1-5; 10 bases agree with TRBD1. Germline-derived CDR1 and CDR2 are MNHEY and SVGEGT. The CDR3 has 15 amino acids. The V gene end was trimmed by 4 bases and the J gene end by 7 bases; junction bases not matched to a gene: 7. CDR3 amino acids: CASSWLRDRGQPQHF. In nucleotides, the CDR3 is TGTGCCAGCAGTTGGCTCCGGGACAGGGGCCAGCCCCAGCATTTT.

This rearrangement joins TRBV4-3 to TRBJ1-5; TRBD1 is a possible D gene (6 bases). CDR1 is LGHNA, CDR2 YSLEER, per germline. V shed 0 bases and J shed 3 bases, with 18 bases lying between them. The CDR3 covers 18 residues. CDR3 sequence: CASSQEYAGVKVNQPQHF. The CDR3 nucleotides are TGCGCCAGCAGCCAAGAATACGCAGGGGTTAAGGTCAATCAGCCCCAGCATTTT.

V usage is TRBV20-1 and J usage is TRBJ2-5; D may match TRBD1 or TRBD2 (7 bases each). From germline, CDR1 is DFQATT and CDR2 SNEGSKA (reference sequence). The CDR3 loop spans 14 amino acids. The V and J ends lost 3 bases and 4 bases respectively, with 15 bases between them. CDR3 DNA sequence: TGCAGTGCTAGTCTCAGGGGGGGGGGAGAGACCCAGTACTTC. It is translated as CSASLRGGGETQYF.

Notes on this clonotype: One end of the junction is discordant with germline, which a read error may explain. The chain has TRBV6-5 and TRBJ2-1, with 8 bases aligning to TRBD2. The CDR3 has 15 residues. Germline V gene lookup returns CDR1 MNHEY and CDR2 SVGAGI. The CDR3 here is CTSSLLGTRNNEQFF. The CDR3 coding sequence is TGTACCAGCAGCTTGTTGGGGACTAGAAACAATGAGCAGTTCTTC.

The chain combines TRBV4-3 with TRBJ2-5, with no clear D. Looked up from germline, CDR1 is LGHNA and CDR2 is YSLEER. V lost 3 bases and J 5 bases, leaving 13 bases between the germline ends. The CDR3 extends over 14 amino acids. The CDR3 coding sequence is TGCGCCAGCAGCCAGCACCGGGCTGGGGAGACCCAGTACTTC. Residues: CASSQHRAGETQYF.

V gene TRBV20-1 combines with J gene TRBJ1-1; maybe TRBD1 (5 bases). The germline V gene encodes CDR1 DFQATT and CDR2 SNEGSKA (reference sequence). The CDR3 covers 17 residues. V lost 0 bases and J 1 base, leaving 18 bases between the germline ends. CDR3 in amino acids: CSARDRRRGVRNTEAFF. The DNA for the CDR3 is TGCAGTGCTAGAGATCGCCGGCGGGGGGTAAGGAACACTGAAGCTTTCTTT.

The rearrangement uses TRBV29-1 and TRBJ2-2; D remains unclear. The germline V gene encodes CDR1 SQVTM and CDR2 ANQGSEA. This CDR3 spans 12 amino acids. V was trimmed by 4 bases and J by 5 bases, leaving 8 bases between them. CDR3 DNA: TGCAGCGTTGGGGGTCATACCGGGGAGCTGTTTTTT. Translation gives CSVGGHTGELFF.

The chain recombines TRBV5-1 with TRBJ1-2; 7 nucleotides agree with TRBD1. The V gene's germline CDR1 is SGHRS and CDR2 YFSETQ. The CDR3 length is 14 residues. J gave up 12 bases and V 3 bases, and 14 bases lay outside the gene matches. DNA of the CDR3: TGCGCCAGCAGCTCGACCAACACAGGGGCTGAAGACACCTTC. Translating gives CASSSTNTGAEDTF.

This clonotype was found a few times. The chain is built from TRBV5-1 and TRBJ2-3, with D perhaps being TRBD1 or TRBD2 (5 bases each). V lost 1 base and J 6 bases, leaving 12 bases between the germline ends. Germline assignment: CDR1 SGHRS and CDR2 YFSETQ. The CDR3 has 14 amino acids. The CDR3 DNA follows: TGCGCCAGCAGCTTGCGGCACGGGACGGATACGCAGTATTTT. Amino acid sequence: CASSLRHGTDTQYF. Supplemented by reference TRBV5-1 and TRBJ2-3, the full variable domain reads KAGVTQTPRYLIKTRGQQVTLSCSPISGHRSVSWYQQTPGQGLQFLFEYFSETQRNKGNFPGRFSGRQFSNSRSEMNVSTLELGDSALYLCASSLRHGTDTQYFGPGTRLTVL.